This TCR beta chain was identified in a study of CD8 T cells in Susac syndrome. An input of about 0.5 to 1 ug of RNA was subjected to reverse transcription using random hexamers. Multiplex immunoSEQ PCR targeted 54 Vbeta and 13 Jbeta TCR beta segments. TCRdb fed the immunoSEQ multiplex PCR reads into MiXCR, producing one record per CDR3 protein. The sample has 200,000 to 250,000 distinct CDR3 sequences, more than 85% seen once; the top ten hold around 0.14%. Sequencing targeted TCR beta in T cells from blood (CD8+ and CD4+). It was treatment-naive patients with stable or active relapsing-remitting disease who made up the multiple sclerosis controls. Negative isolation yielded the CD8+ and CD4+ T cells, while FACS enriched the TEMRA cells. Germline V CDR1 and CDR2: LGHNA, YSLEER. The length of the CDR3 is 15 residues. As to this clonotype: Its ends do not fully match the called genes, so a read error is possible.

The source is a human donor with multiple sclerosis. The chain couples TRBV4-3 to TRBJ2-6; a weak D match, TRBD1 (5 bases). The specimen was CD8+ T cells from PBMCs. CDR3 region: CASSQASSGANVLIF. In DNA, the CDR3 is TGCGCCAGCAGCCAAGCAAGCTCTGGGGCCAACGTCCTGATTTTC.